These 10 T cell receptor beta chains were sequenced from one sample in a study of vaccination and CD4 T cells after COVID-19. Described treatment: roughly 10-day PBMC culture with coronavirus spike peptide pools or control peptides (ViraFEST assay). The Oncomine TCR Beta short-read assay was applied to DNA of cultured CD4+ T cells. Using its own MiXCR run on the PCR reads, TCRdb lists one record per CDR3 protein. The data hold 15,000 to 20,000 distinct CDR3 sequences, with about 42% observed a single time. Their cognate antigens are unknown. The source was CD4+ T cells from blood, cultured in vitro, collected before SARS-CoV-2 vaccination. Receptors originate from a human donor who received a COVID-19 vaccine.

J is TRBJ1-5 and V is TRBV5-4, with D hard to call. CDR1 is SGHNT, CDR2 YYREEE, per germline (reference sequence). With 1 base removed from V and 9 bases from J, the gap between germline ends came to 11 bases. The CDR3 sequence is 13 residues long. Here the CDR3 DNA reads TGTGCCAGCAGCTTGACTACAGAAGGGCCCCAGCATTTT. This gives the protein CASSLTTEGPQHF.

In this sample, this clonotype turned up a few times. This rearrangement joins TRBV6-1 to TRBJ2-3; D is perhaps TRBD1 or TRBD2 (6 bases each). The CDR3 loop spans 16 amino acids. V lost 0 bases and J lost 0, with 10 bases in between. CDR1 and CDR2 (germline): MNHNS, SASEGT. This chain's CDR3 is CASSEAGGPSTDTQYF. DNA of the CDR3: TGTGCCAGCAGTGAAGCGGGGGGCCCTAGCACAGATACGCAGTATTTT.

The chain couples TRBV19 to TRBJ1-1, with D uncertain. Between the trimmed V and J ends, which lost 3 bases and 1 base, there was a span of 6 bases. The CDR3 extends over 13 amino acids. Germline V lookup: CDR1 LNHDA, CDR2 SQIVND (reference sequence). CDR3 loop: CASSMGENTEAFF. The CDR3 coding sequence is TGTGCCAGTAGTATGGGCGAGAACACTGAAGCTTTCTTT.

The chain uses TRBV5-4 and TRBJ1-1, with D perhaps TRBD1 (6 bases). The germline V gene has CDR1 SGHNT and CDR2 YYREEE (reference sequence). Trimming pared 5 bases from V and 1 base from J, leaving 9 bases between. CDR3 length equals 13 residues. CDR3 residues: CASRGGANTEAFF. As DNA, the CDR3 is TGTGCCAGCAGGGGGGGGGCGAACACTGAAGCTTTCTTT.

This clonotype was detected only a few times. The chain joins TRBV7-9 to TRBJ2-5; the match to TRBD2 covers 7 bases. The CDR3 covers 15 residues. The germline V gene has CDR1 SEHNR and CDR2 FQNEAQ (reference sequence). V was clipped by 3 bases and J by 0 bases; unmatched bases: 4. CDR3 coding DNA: TGTGCCAGCAGCTTGCGGGGGAGAGACCAAGAGACCCAGTACTTC. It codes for CASSLRGRDQETQYF.

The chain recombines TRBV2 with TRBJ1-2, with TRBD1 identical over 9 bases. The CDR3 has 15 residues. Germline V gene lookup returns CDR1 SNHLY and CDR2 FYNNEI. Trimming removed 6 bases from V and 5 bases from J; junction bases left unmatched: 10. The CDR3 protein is CASSIPTGGGYGYTF. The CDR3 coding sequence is TGTGCCAGCAGCATTCCTACAGGGGGCGGTTATGGCTACACCTTC.

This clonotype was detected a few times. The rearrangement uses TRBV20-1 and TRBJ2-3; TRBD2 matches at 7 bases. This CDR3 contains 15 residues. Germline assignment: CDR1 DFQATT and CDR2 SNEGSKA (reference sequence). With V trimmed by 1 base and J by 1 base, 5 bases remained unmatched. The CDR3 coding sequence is TGCAGTGCTAGAGTTAGCGGGCCCCGCACAGATACGCAGTATTTT. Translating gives CSARVSGPRTDTQYF.

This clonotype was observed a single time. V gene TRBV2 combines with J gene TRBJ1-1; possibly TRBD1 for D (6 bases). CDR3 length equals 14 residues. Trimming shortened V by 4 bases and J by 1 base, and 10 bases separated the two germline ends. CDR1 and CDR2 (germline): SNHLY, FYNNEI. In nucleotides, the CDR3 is TGTGCCAGCAGTGTTACAGGGAAGAACACTGAAGCTTTCTTT. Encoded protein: CASSVTGKNTEAFF.

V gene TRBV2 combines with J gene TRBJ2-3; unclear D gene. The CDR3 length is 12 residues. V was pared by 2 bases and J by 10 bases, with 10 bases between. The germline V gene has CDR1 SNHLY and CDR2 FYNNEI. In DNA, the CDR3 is TGTGCCAGCAGTGAAAATGGATACTCGCAGTATTTT. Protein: CASSENGYSQYF.

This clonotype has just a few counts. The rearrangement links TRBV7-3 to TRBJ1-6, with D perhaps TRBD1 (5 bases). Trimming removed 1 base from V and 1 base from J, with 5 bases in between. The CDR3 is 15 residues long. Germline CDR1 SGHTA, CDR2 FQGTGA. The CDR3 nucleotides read TGTGCCAGCAGCTTAAAGGGGTCCTATAATTCACCCCTCCACTTT. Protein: CASSLKGSYNSPLHF.